This passage covers 10 T cell receptor beta chains from one sample sequenced in a study of blood T cell repertoires in COVID-19. Measured with immunoSEQ multiplex PCR; TCRdb has only the in-frame clones, and not every one. The sample carries fewer than 250,000 clones, more than 65% recorded once. Sequencing was performed on PBMCs or T cells enriched from blood (not recorded which). The receptor source for this set is a woman aged 45-59 years with acute COVID-19.

The V and J genes are TRBV30 and TRBJ1-5; 11 positions agree with TRBD1. The germline CDR1 and CDR2 sequences are GTSNPN and SVGIG (reference sequence). V gave up 2 bases and J gave up 6 bases; unmatched junction bases: 6. This CDR3 is built from 15 residues. The CDR3 spells CAWSFGQGASQPQHF. Written as DNA, the CDR3 is TGTGCCTGGAGTTTCGGACAGGGGGCATCTCAGCCCCAGCATTTT.

V gene TRBV24-1 combines with J gene TRBJ1-2; 10 bases are a match to TRBD1. The V gene's germline CDR1 is KGHDR and CDR2 SFDVKD. Trimming at V came to 7 bases and at J to 11 bases, leaving 9 bases not matched to a gene. The length of the CDR3 is 13 residues. The CDR3 reads CATSGQGEDWYTF. CDR3 in DNA: TGTGCCACCAGCGGACAGGGGGAAGATTGGTACACCTTC.

This clone has just a few counts. The J gene is TRBJ2-7, the V gene TRBV13; 11 bases agree with TRBD2. The CDR3 sequence is 15 residues long. From germline, CDR1 is PRHDT and CDR2 FYEKMQ (reference sequence). The CDR3 here is CASSASQGVAGGLDV. CDR3 nucleotides: TGTGCCAGCTCCGCTTCGCAGGGGGTAGCGGGGGGGCTTGACGTC.

V is TRBV10-3 and J is TRBJ1-5; maybe TRBD1 (6 bases). CDR3 length equals 15 residues. Deletions cut 2 bases from V and 7 bases from J, with 15 bases between. Germline values: CDR1 ENHRY, CDR2 SYGVKD. The CDR3 DNA reads as TGTGCCATCAGTGAGGAGGGGAGGGGGGAACAGCCCCAGCATTTT. As protein: CAISEEGRGEQPQHF.

The V gene is TRBV7-2, the J gene TRBJ2-5, with 8 bases aligning to TRBD2. CDR1 is SGHTA and CDR2 is FQGNSA in the germline V gene. V was pared by 0 bases and J by 5 bases, with 8 bases of the junction left unmatched. The CDR3 contains 16 residues. The CDR3, as DNA: TGTGCCAGCAGCTTAGCGACCCGGGGGGGCCGGGAGACCCAGTACTTC. It encodes CASSLATRGGRETQYF.

In DNA, the CDR3 is TGTGCCAGCAGTTTAATAGGGGACAGGGAAGGTCAGCCCCAGCATTTT. Translating it yields CASSLIGDREGQPQHF. V gene TRBV27 combines with J gene TRBJ1-5; 9 bases align to TRBD1. The length of the CDR3 is 16 residues. Losses at the gene ends were 2 bases for V and 6 bases for J; bases not matched to a gene: 8. CDR1 is MNHEY and CDR2 is SMNVEV in the germline V gene (reference sequence).

V and J are TRBV6-1 and TRBJ1-5; D is uncertain. CDR3 length: 15 amino acids. V was cut by 2 bases and J by 0 bases, with 8 bases left in between. Germline CDR1 and CDR2: MNHNS and SASEGT. Written as DNA, the CDR3 is TGTGCCAGCAGTGAAATGTACATTAGCAATCAGCCCCAGCATTTT. Residues: CASSEMYISNQPQHF.

The chain uses TRBV6-1 and TRBJ2-1; TRBD2 might be the D (6 bases). Germline-derived CDR1 and CDR2 are MNHNS and SASEGT. The CDR3 covers 13 residues. The CDR3 DNA reads TGTGTGGTCGGGGGAATGTTGGGGTATGAGCAGTTCTTC. Translated: CVVGGMLGYEQFF.

There are a few counts of this clone. V gene TRBV5-1 combines with J gene TRBJ2-2; TRBD2 matches 7 bases. The germline gives CDR1 SGHRS, CDR2 YFSETQ. The CDR3 spans 16 residues. Trimming cost V 4 bases and J 6 bases; bases outside gene matches: 12. The CDR3 DNA is TGCGCCAGCAGCCCCACCGGGAGGTCCAACCCCGGGGAGCTGTTTTTT. Translating gives CASSPTGRSNPGELFF.

V and J are TRBV4-1 and TRBJ1-3; 7 nucleotides line up with TRBD1. There are 12 residues in the CDR3. Trimming took 3 bases from V and 8 from J; bases not matched to a gene: 1. CDR1 is MGHRA, CDR2 YSYEKL, per germline. The CDR3 sequence: CASSHQGDTIYF. As DNA, the CDR3 is TGCGCCAGCAGCCACCAGGGGGACACCATATATTTT.